These 9 T cell receptor beta chains share one sample of origin, sequenced in a study of CD4 T cells in relation to SARS-CoV-2 and coronaviruses. TCRdb's copy holds only in-frame clones and misses some; the assay was immunoSEQ multiplex PCR. The sample gives about 15,000 clones, around 80% of which show up once; approximately 11% is in the top ten. Before the COVID-19 pandemic, during about 2010-2018, CD4+ T cells were taken from unexposed donors. Isolation of CD4+ T cells took place after less than twelve days in culture. These TCRs' antigens remain unknown. Sequencing was carried out using CD4+ T cells from PBMCs, cultured in vitro. These receptors came from a human donor in good health.

This sequence joins TRBV27 and TRBJ2-3; no clear D. The CDR3 contains 12 residues. From germline, CDR1 is MNHEY and CDR2 SMNVEV (reference sequence). V was trimmed by 6 bases and J by 0 bases, leaving 4 bases between them. The CDR3 nucleotides read TGTGCCAGCAGGACCAGCACAGATACGCAGTATTTT. It yields the protein CASRTSTDTQYF.

This sequence joins TRBV6-1 and TRBJ2-3, with 7 bases identical to TRBD1. Germline V CDR1 and CDR2: MNHNS, SASEGT. The CDR3 is 15 amino acids. J gave up 5 bases and V 1 base, and 6 bases lay outside the gene matches. This chain's CDR3 is CASSEVSRGRDTQYF. Here the CDR3 DNA reads TGTGCCAGCAGTGAAGTGAGCAGGGGGAGAGATACGCAGTATTTT.

The V and J genes are TRBV6-5 and TRBJ2-5; 13 nucleotides align to TRBD2. The CDR3 contains 15 residues. J was trimmed by 7 bases and V by 4 bases; bases with no gene match: 6. CDR1 MNHEY and CDR2 SVGAGI come from the germline V gene. The CDR3 nucleotides read TGTGCCAGCAGTTCTACTAGCGGGGGGGCTGGGACCCAGTACTTC. It codes for CASSSTSGGAGTQYF.

This clone was seen only once. The CDR3 sequence: CASSMGGLGETQYF. The CDR3 DNA follows: TGTGCCAGTAGTATGGGTGGGCTCGGGGAGACCCAGTACTTC. The V and J genes are TRBV19 and TRBJ2-5; the D is unclear. This CDR3 is built from 14 residues. Trimming pared 3 bases from V and 5 bases from J, leaving 13 bases between. In germline, CDR1 is LNHDA, CDR2 SQIVND (reference sequence).

The J gene is TRBJ2-2, the V gene TRBV18; 8 bases agree with TRBD1. V shed 5 bases, J shed 1 base, and the junction held 6 bases outside the gene matches. This CDR3 has 16 amino acids. Germline V CDR1 and CDR2: KGHSH, LQKENI. CDR3 in amino acids: CASSLTGGKNTGELFF. The CDR3 DNA is TGTGCCAGCTCATTAACAGGGGGGAAGAACACCGGGGAGCTGTTTTTT.

This chain uses TRBV9 with TRBJ2-7, with 7 positions matching TRBD2. With V trimmed by 2 bases and J by 0 bases, 8 bases remained unmatched. CDR1 is SGDLS and CDR2 is YYNGEE in the germline V gene. The CDR3 loop spans 16 amino acids. This CDR3 is CASSVDPGLSSYEQYF. CDR3 in DNA: TGTGCCAGCAGCGTCGATCCGGGACTATCCTCCTACGAGCAGTACTTC.

This clone was seen a handful of times. V gene TRBV7-9 combines with J gene TRBJ2-7; D might be TRBD1 (5 bases). V shed 5 bases and J shed 3 bases, with 14 bases lying between them. Germline V gives CDR1 SEHNR, CDR2 FQNEAQ (reference sequence). There are 14 residues in the CDR3. CDR3 in amino acids: CASSPWGGYYEQYF. For the CDR3, the DNA is TGTGCCAGCAGCCCCTGGGGCGGCTACTACGAGCAGTACTTC.

This clone was counted between two and nine times. The chain uses TRBV2 and TRBJ1-1; no firm D call. This CDR3 has 12 residues. CDR1 and CDR2 from the germline V gene are SNHLY and FYNNEI. V was shortened by 3 bases and J by 10 bases, with 12 bases between the two germline ends. This CDR3 reads CASSEEGVGAFF. The CDR3 nucleotides read TGTGCCAGCAGTGAGGAAGGTGTAGGAGCTTTCTTT.

In this sample, this clone is large. The rearrangement joins TRBV7-2 to TRBJ2-1; 8 bases match TRBD2. The CDR3 contains 15 residues. From germline, CDR1 is SGHTA and CDR2 FQGNSA. V gave up 5 bases and J gave up 9 bases; unmatched junction bases: 12. The CDR3 DNA follows: TGTGCCAGCAGCCAATCTAAAGCGGGAGCGGTTGAGCAGTTCTTC. Translating gives CASSQSKAGAVEQFF.